Following are 19 T cell receptor beta chains from one sample sequenced in a study of long-term antiretroviral therapy in people with HIV. Researchers report immunoSEQ v3.0 was run at survey level. Only in-frame clones appear in the TCRdb table, and some are missing; sequencing was by immunoSEQ multiplex PCR. Among around 30,000 clones listed, roughly 84% were seen once. Here the sequenced sample was unsorted PBMCs, taken 3 years after starting antiretroviral therapy. The receptors shown here come from a middle-aged man with HIV.

The chain couples TRBV23-1 to TRBJ2-7; the match to TRBD2 covers 10 bases. TRBV23-1 is an ORF for which the function is uncertain. The junction had 7 bases not matched to a gene; V was cut back by 6 bases and J by 2 bases. This CDR3 contains 15 residues. The CDR3 loop is CASRLQAGGTYEQYF. The CDR3 DNA reads TGCGCCAGCAGGCTCCAAGCGGGGGGGACCTACGAGCAGTACTTC.

The chain combines TRBV5-1 with TRBJ2-3, with 13 bases matching TRBD2. CDR1 SGHRS and CDR2 YFSETQ come from the germline V gene. The CDR3 runs 19 residues. The junction had 7 bases not matched to a gene; V was cut back by 0 bases and J by 0 bases. CDR3 nucleotides: TGCGCCAGCAGCTTGGGACTAGCGGGGGGATACACTAGCACAGATACGCAGTATTTT. Translated: CASSLGLAGGYTSTDTQYF.

Turning to this clone: The junction departs from germline at one end; a sequencing error may be responsible. The genes are TRBV2 and TRBJ2-7; 8 nucleotides agree with TRBD1. The CDR3 runs to 13 residues. CDR1 and CDR2 from the germline V gene are SNHLY and FYNNEI. Here the CDR3 reads CASSPQTGQGTGF. CDR3 DNA sequence: TGTGCCAGCAGTCCCCAAACTGGACAGGGCACGGGCTTC.

This chain links TRBV13 with TRBJ2-5; D not certain. The CDR3 consists of 14 residues. V shed 2 bases and J shed 2 bases, with 9 bases lying between them. Germline CDR1 PRHDT, CDR2 FYEKMQ (reference sequence). CDR3: CASSLLQPQETQYF. CDR3 sequence (DNA): TGTGCCAGCAGCTTATTACAGCCACAAGAGACCCAGTACTTC.

The chain employs TRBV13 and TRBJ2-7; 12 nucleotides align to TRBD2. CDR1 is PRHDT, CDR2 FYEKMQ, per germline (reference sequence). The junction had 15 bases not matched to a gene; V was cut back by 8 bases and J by 7 bases. CDR3 size: 16 residues. The CDR3 DNA reads as TGTGCCAGCTCCGTCGGCCTAGCGGGAGGGCCAGGGGAGCAGTACTTC. Its protein is CASSVGLAGGPGEQYF.

The chain recombines TRBV6-1 with TRBJ2-7; possibly TRBD1 for D (5 bases). CDR1 is MNHNS, CDR2 SASEGT, per germline. Trimming took off 3 bases at V and 2 bases at J, with 17 bases between the two ends. This CDR3 is built from 16 residues. The CDR3 region is CASSDSFTGSTYEQYF. CDR3 coding DNA: TGTGCCAGCAGTGATTCCTTCACAGGATCCACCTACGAGCAGTACTTC.

The chain employs TRBV7-3 and TRBJ2-7; D gene uncertain. The germline V gene encodes CDR1 SGHTA and CDR2 FQGTGA. The CDR3 has 13 amino acids. The germline V and J ends were trimmed by 0 bases and 5 bases, with 8 bases remaining between them. In nucleotides, the CDR3 is TGTGCCAGCAGCTTAACCAGGAGCAACGAGCAGTACTTC. It is translated as CASSLTRSNEQYF.

This chain connects TRBV14 to TRBJ1-1, with 9 nucleotides matching TRBD1. Trimming removed 1 base from V and 3 bases from J; junction bases left unmatched: 6. This CDR3 has 16 residues. Per the germline V gene, CDR1 is SGHDN and CDR2 is FVKESK. CDR3 region: CASSQAGTGGYTEAFF. The CDR3 DNA reads as TGTGCCAGCAGCCAAGCTGGAACAGGGGGCTACACTGAAGCTTTCTTT.

As for this clone: In the same sample, other DNA sequences code for this CDR3. CDR3 region: CASSLDPNYGYTF. The CDR3 bases are TGTGCCAGCAGCTTGGACCCCAACTATGGCTACACCTTC. This rearrangement joins TRBV6-6 to TRBJ1-2, with D unclear. Germline V CDR1 and CDR2: MNHNY, SVGAGI (reference sequence). With 6 bases removed from V and 2 bases from J, the gap between germline ends came to 10 bases. The CDR3 has 13 residues.

The chain is built from TRBV9 and TRBJ2-1, with 15 positions matching TRBD2. Germline trimming cut 3 bases from V and 5 bases from J; bases unmatched to any gene: 9. CDR1 SGDLS and CDR2 YYNGEE come from the germline V gene. The CDR3 length is 18 residues. The CDR3, as DNA: TGTGCCAGCAGCGAGGGGGGACTAGCGGGAGGCGTCGACAATGAGCAGTTCTTC. Encoded protein: CASSEGGLAGGVDNEQFF.

The chain combines TRBV4-2 with TRBJ1-1; D is possibly TRBD1 (5 bases). CDR1 and CDR2 (germline): LGHNA, YNFKEQ. V was shortened by 4 bases and J by 1 base, with 13 bases between the two germline ends. This CDR3 has 15 amino acids. CDR3 in DNA: TGTGCCAGCAGCCCTAACCAGGGCCCGAACACTGAAGCTTTCTTT. The encoded protein is CASSPNQGPNTEAFF.

The sample holds one count of this clone. V usage is TRBV2 and J usage is TRBJ1-1; D not certain. This CDR3 is 13 amino acids long. Looked up from germline, CDR1 is SNHLY and CDR2 is FYNNEI. V lost 7 bases to trimming and J lost 1 base, with 10 bases between them. CDR3 sequence (DNA): TGTGCCAGCACCCAGGAGGGGAACACTGAAGCTTTCTTT. Protein sequence: CASTQEGNTEAFF.

The chain recombines TRBV5-6 with TRBJ2-1; 9 bases fit TRBD2. The trim removed 2 bases at V and 7 bases at J, leaving 7 bases unmatched. The CDR3 extends over 15 amino acids. Germline V gives CDR1 SGHDT, CDR2 YYEEEE. Here the CDR3 DNA reads TGTGCCAGCAGCTTAGTAGCGGGGGCTCTTAATGAGCAGTTCTTC. It specifies CASSLVAGALNEQFF.

The chain combines TRBV19 with TRBJ1-6; D gene uncertain. Germline V gene sequence: CDR1 LNHDA, CDR2 SQIVND (reference sequence). The CDR3 covers 15 residues. V lost 3 bases and J lost 7, with 13 bases in between. The CDR3 loop reads CASSIWYSENSPLHF. DNA for the CDR3: TGTGCCAGTAGTATCTGGTATTCCGAAAATTCACCCCTCCACTTT. The whole variable domain, remainder taken from reference TRBV19 and TRBJ1-6, is DGGITQSPKYLFRKEGQNVTLSCEQNLNHDAMYWYRQDPGQGLRLIYYSQIVNDFQKGDIAEGYSVSREKKESFPLTVTSAQKNPTAFYLCASSIWYSENSPLHFGNGTRLTVT.

This clone showed up just a few times. CDR3 bases: TGCAGCGTTGGGGCAGGCTATGGCTACACCTTC. Encoded protein: CSVGAGYGYTF. This chain joins TRBV29-1 and TRBJ1-2, with unresolved D. The CDR3 sequence is 11 residues long. Germline CDR1 SQVTM, CDR2 ANQGSEA. Trimming pared 4 bases from V and 4 bases from J, leaving 7 bases between.

The rearrangement links TRBV5-5 to TRBJ1-4, with unresolved D. The CDR3 consists of 14 residues. The germline CDR1 and CDR2 sequences are SGHKS and YYEKEE (reference sequence). Between the trimmed V and J ends, which lost 4 bases and 4 bases, there was a span of 11 bases. The CDR3 DNA is TGTGCCAGCAGCCCGGCGGGGTATAATGAAAAACTGTTTTTT. This encodes CASSPAGYNEKLFF.

The chain links TRBV5-4 to TRBJ2-7; weak D call: TRBD2 (5 bases). This CDR3 spans 14 amino acids. Per germline, CDR1 SGHNT and CDR2 YYREEE (reference sequence). V dropped 0 bases and J dropped 3 bases, with 10 bases sitting between them. The CDR3 loop reads CASSLEVGSYEQYF. The CDR3 nucleotides read TGTGCCAGCAGCTTGGAGGTGGGGAGCTACGAGCAGTACTTC.

The chain couples TRBV6-1 to TRBJ1-2, with TRBD1 as a possible D gene (5 bases). Germline-derived CDR1 and CDR2 are MNHNS and SASEGT. Trimming removed 3 bases from V and 2 bases from J, with 16 bases in between. The CDR3 has 16 residues. The DNA for the CDR3 is TGTGCCAGCAGTGAGACACGGGCCGGGGGAAACTATGGCTACACCTTC. This codes for CASSETRAGGNYGYTF.

The V call is TRBV6-5, the J call TRBJ2-7, with a weak D call TRBD1 (6 bases). CDR3 size: 15 residues. The V and J ends lost 2 bases and 1 base respectively, with 12 bases between them. Per germline, CDR1 MNHEY and CDR2 SVGAGI. DNA for the CDR3: TGTGCCAGCAGTTACAGGCAGGGGTTTTCCTACGAGCAGTACTTC. Encoded protein: CASSYRQGFSYEQYF.